This T cell receptor beta chain was sequenced for a study of neurological immune-mediated disorders. General study points: HTLV-1-associated myelopathy had the most TCR clonal expansion, and multiple sclerosis had the least, less than healthy controls. No sharing of CDR3 amino acid sequences was observed among expanded clones across subjects, suggesting private repertoires in all groups.

A 10-nucleotide random UMI tagged transcripts in template-switch 5'RACE cDNA synthesis. TCRdb called the 5' RACE reads again in MiXCR, with one record for every CDR3 protein. The sample lists roughly 29,000 distinct CDR3 sequences; around 25% were seen once. For the sorted libraries, over 800,000 CD4+ or CD8+ T cells were used. Worth noting for this clonotype: As yet, its antigen is unknown. It may be a read error: a sequence one base away is much more abundant.

This TCR derives from a man aged 45 to 65 with HTLV-1-associated myelopathy (HAM/TSP). Sequenced material: CD4+ T cells from blood.

CDR3 sequence reads: CSAIQTVPRDGHTF. CDR3 DNA sequence: TGCAGTGCTATACAAACAGTGCCGCGGGATGGCCACACCTTC. The chain links TRBV20-1 to TRBJ1-2, with D uncertain. CDR1 and CDR2 from the germline V gene are DFQATT and SNEGSKA (reference sequence). The CDR3 runs to 14 residues.